This T cell receptor (beta chain) was observed in a study of control samples from healthy donors and cancer patients. Here immunoSEQ multiplex PCR was the method, and the copy in TCRdb shows in-frame clones only, minus some. The top ten clones hold approximately 9.8% of a sample with approximately 84,000 clones, roughly 82% of them seen once. This CDR3 comprises 14 residues. Trimming took 2 bases from V and 3 from J, leaving 7 bases between them. Germline V gene lookup returns CDR1 MNHEY and CDR2 SMNVEV (reference sequence). The chain is built from TRBV27 and TRBJ1-4; D unclear. The specimen sequenced was blood. The TCR was taken from a woman aged 55-70 years in good health. CDR3 sequence reads: CASSLRWANEKLFF. In nucleotides, the CDR3 is TGTGCCAGCAGTTTAAGGTGGGCTAATGAAAAACTGTTTTTT.